The 24 T cell receptor beta chains given below trace back to one sample, sequenced in a study of beta chain features in type 1 diabetes. Sequenced material consisted of expressed TCRB transcripts (all of the isolated RNA was reverse transcribed). Libraries were prepared by immunoSEQ multiplex PCR; TCRdb keeps only in-frame clonotypes and omits some of them. The data hold about 270,000 clones, with 13% to 15% observed a single time. The sample taken for sequencing was naive CD4+ T cells from blood. The receptors were sampled from a woman aged 35 to 49 in good health.

This sequence joins TRBV27 and TRBJ1-1; a weak D match, TRBD1 (6 bases). The CDR3 length is 12 residues. The V end was cut by 3 bases, the J end by 6 bases, with 8 bases between. Germline CDR1 and CDR2: MNHEY and SMNVEV (reference sequence). CDR3: CASSFPGAEAFF. CDR3 coding DNA: TGTGCCAGCAGTTTCCCAGGGGCTGAAGCTTTCTTT.

This clone was observed a few times. Mismatch with germline at one junction end may stem from a read error. The chain uses TRBV14 and TRBJ1-1, with TRBD1 matching 9 bases. Germline V gives CDR1 SGHDN, CDR2 FVKESK. CDR3 length: 15 amino acids. In nucleotides, the CDR3 is TGTGCCAGCAGCCCCAGGGGGACAGGGTACACAGAAGCTTTCTTT. Translation: CASSPRGTGYTEAFF.

The chain recombines TRBV2 with TRBJ2-4; 8 bases are shared with TRBD1. CDR1 and CDR2 (germline): SNHLY, FYNNEI. There are 14 residues in the CDR3. V gave up 2 bases and J gave up 6 bases; unmatched junction bases: 3. The CDR3 sequence is CASSERTGLNIQYF. Written as DNA, the CDR3 is TGTGCCAGCAGTGAAAGGACAGGGTTAAACATTCAGTACTTC.

This clone has just a few counts. The rearrangement links TRBV5-1 to TRBJ2-1; no firm D call. CDR3 length equals 13 residues. Trimming shortened V by 4 bases and J by 8 bases, and 13 bases separated the two germline ends. In germline, CDR1 is SGHRS, CDR2 YFSETQ. The CDR3, as DNA: TGCGCCAGCAGCGTTGACTCGACCCATGAGCAGTTCTTC. Its protein product is CASSVDSTHEQFF.

This clone showed up just a few times. This chain links TRBV6-6 with TRBJ2-7; D is unresolved. CDR1 is MNHNY and CDR2 is SVGAGI in the germline V gene (reference sequence). V lost 5 bases to trimming and J lost 0 bases, with 5 bases between them. The CDR3 has 12 amino acids. CDR3 in amino acids: CASSHNSYEQYF. The CDR3 nucleotides are TGTGCCAGCAGTCACAACTCCTACGAGCAGTACTTC.

V gene TRBV5-1 combines with J gene TRBJ2-7; D gene unclear. Deletions cut 4 bases from V and 0 bases from J, with 14 bases between. This CDR3 region has 15 residues. Germline loops: CDR1 SGHRS, CDR2 YFSETQ. DNA for the CDR3: TGCGCCAGCAGCCTATCAGGTTCGACCTCCTACGAGCAGTACTTC. Its translation: CASSLSGSTSYEQYF.

V usage is TRBV18 and J usage is TRBJ1-1; D call uncertain. V lost 1 base and J 5 bases, leaving 11 bases between the germline ends. Germline V gene sequence: CDR1 KGHSH, CDR2 LQKENI. The CDR3 consists of 14 residues. The CDR3 loop reads CASSPREGSTEAFF. The CDR3 nucleotides read TGTGCCAGCTCACCACGGGAGGGTTCTACTGAAGCTTTCTTT.

The V call is TRBV21-1, the J call TRBJ1-5. TRBV21-1 is termed a pseudogene. This CDR3 comprises 16 residues. CDR3 nucleotides: TGTGCCAGCAGCAAATCACGACTGTATAGCAATCAGCCCCAGCATTTT. It codes for CASSKSRLYSNQPQHF.

V usage is TRBV29-1 and J usage is TRBJ1-1, with TRBD1 matching 8 bases. V dropped 5 bases and J dropped 3; count of bases not matched to a gene: 2. Germline-derived CDR1 and CDR2 are SQVTM and ANQGSEA. The CDR3 has 12 residues. In DNA form, the CDR3 reads TGCAGCGTTATCAGGGGGCACACTGAAGCTTTCTTT. This gives the protein CSVIRGHTEAFF.

This clone was found a few times. The rearrangement uses TRBV2 and TRBJ1-5; D might be TRBD1 (5 bases). Germline V gene data show CDR1 as SNHLY and CDR2 as FYNNEI. Between the trimmed V and J ends, which lost 10 bases and 0 bases, there was a span of 16 bases. There are 15 residues in the CDR3. CDR3 amino acids: CAISPQGPSNQPQHF. CDR3 bases: TGTGCCATCTCACCTCAGGGTCCTAGCAATCAGCCCCAGCATTTT. Variable domain in full (rest from reference TRBV2 and TRBJ1-5): EPEVTQTPSHQVTQMGQEVILRCVPISNHLYFYWYRQILGQKVEFLVSFYNNEISEKSEIFDDQFSVERPDGSNFTLKIRSTKLEDSAMYFCAISPQGPSNQPQHFGDGTRLSIL.

This clone came up a few times. The chain has TRBV4-1 and TRBJ2-7, with 11 bases fitting TRBD1. With 0 bases clipped from V and 4 bases from J, the junction kept 5 bases outside the gene matches. Germline V gives CDR1 MGHRA, CDR2 YSYEKL. CDR3 size: 16 residues. CDR3 in DNA: TGCGCCAGCAGCCAAGACATGGACAGGGGGCGGTACGAGCAGTACTTC. This codes for CASSQDMDRGRYEQYF.

The chain uses TRBV18 and TRBJ1-2; D possibly corresponds to TRBD1 (6 bases). Trimming took 1 base from V and 8 from J, leaving 11 bases between them. The CDR3 sequence is 13 residues long. Per germline, CDR1 KGHSH and CDR2 LQKENI. CDR3 in DNA: TGTGCCAGCTCACCACTCTATCAGGGGGGCTACACCTTC. Its translation: CASSPLYQGGYTF.

V is TRBV29-1 and J is TRBJ1-1; perhaps TRBD1 as D (5 bases). CDR1 is SQVTM, CDR2 ANQGSEA, per germline. V lost 4 bases, J lost 5 bases, and 11 bases lay in between. The CDR3 has 12 amino acids. CDR3 in amino acids: CSVVARGTEAFF. The CDR3, as DNA: TGCAGCGTTGTGGCGCGGGGGACTGAAGCTTTCTTT.

This clone showed up just a few times. The J gene is TRBJ1-6, the V gene TRBV7-2; 8 nucleotides match TRBD1. The germline gives CDR1 SGHTA, CDR2 FQGNSA. Trimming removed 4 bases from V and 9 bases from J; junction bases left unmatched: 8. The CDR3 is made up of 15 amino acids. CDR3 sequence: CASSSSGGFSSPLHF. The CDR3 DNA sequence: TGTGCCAGCAGCTCTTCAGGGGGCTTTAGTTCACCCCTCCACTTT.

This clone showed up just a few times. The chain has TRBV11-2 and TRBJ2-2; 7 nucleotides line up with TRBD2. The trim removed 6 bases at V and 2 bases at J, leaving 6 bases unmatched. The CDR3 length is 15 residues. CDR1 and CDR2 from the germline V gene are SGHAT and FQNNGV. The CDR3 DNA sequence: TGTGCCAGCAGGCCCGGGACTAAAAACACCGGGGAGCTGTTTTTT. It translates to CASRPGTKNTGELFF.

This CDR3 is CATRPREGDTQYF. The CDR3 nucleotides read TGTGCCACCCGCCCGCGGGAAGGAGATACGCAGTATTTT. V and J are TRBV2 and TRBJ2-3, with a weak D call TRBD2 (6 bases). This CDR3 is built from 13 residues. CDR1 and CDR2 (germline): SNHLY, FYNNEI. Trimming took off 10 bases at V and 5 bases at J, with 16 bases between the two ends.

The sample holds one count of this clone. J is TRBJ2-7 and V is TRBV11-3, with 8 positions matching TRBD2. Germline V gene lookup returns CDR1 SGHNT and CDR2 YENEEA. V was pared by 5 bases and J by 2 bases, with 5 bases of the junction left unmatched. CDR3 length equals 14 residues. The CDR3 spells CASSPREGAYEQYF. The CDR3 bases are TGTGCCAGCAGCCCCCGGGAGGGGGCCTACGAGCAGTACTTC.

This clone was recorded at least ten times. V is TRBV4-3 and J is TRBJ2-5; TRBD2 aligns across 11 bases. With V trimmed by 0 bases and J by 0 bases, 6 bases remained unmatched. Germline CDR1 LGHNA, CDR2 YSLEER. The CDR3 covers 18 residues. The CDR3 protein is CASSQESSGGLYQETQYF. The CDR3 bases are TGCGCCAGCAGCCAAGAGTCTAGCGGGGGGTTGTACCAAGAGACCCAGTACTTC.

This clone was seen a handful of times. The chain combines TRBV7-7 with TRBJ2-5, with D unclear. There are 13 residues in the CDR3. Between the trimmed V and J ends, which lost 5 bases and 1 base, there was a span of 8 bases. Germline CDR1 is SSHAT and CDR2 is FNYEAQ (reference sequence). CDR3 bases: TGTGCCAGCAGCCGAGCCTTCCAAGAGACCCAGTACTTC. This encodes CASSRAFQETQYF.

V gene TRBV9 combines with J gene TRBJ1-1, with D possibly matching TRBD1 (5 bases). The CDR3 totals 15 residues. V dropped 0 bases and J dropped 6 bases, with 15 bases sitting between them. Germline CDR1 SGDLS, CDR2 YYNGEE. The CDR3 protein is CASSVVGGGGAEAFF. CDR3 coding DNA: TGTGCCAGCAGCGTAGTAGGTGGTGGGGGGGCTGAAGCTTTCTTT. Using reference TRBV9 and TRBJ1-1 for the parts outside the CDR3, the full variable domain is DSGVTQTPKHLITATGQRVTLRCSPRSGDLSVYWYQQSLDQGLQFLIQYYNGEERAKGNILERFSAQQFPDLHSELNLSSLELGDSALYFCASSVVGGGGAEAFFGQGTRLTVV.

This clone was detected only a few times. Mismatch with germline at one junction end may stem from a read error. The genes are TRBV7-9 and TRBJ2-7, with 9 bases identical to TRBD1. CDR3 length: 15 residues. Per the germline V gene, CDR1 is SEHNR and CDR2 is FQNEAQ (reference sequence). The CDR3 sequence is CASSLSGQGLVSVCF. DNA of the CDR3: TGTGCCAGCAGCTTAAGTGGACAGGGGCTTGTTTCGGTCTGCTTC.

In its sample, this clone was seen a few times. The chain employs TRBV11-1 and TRBJ2-7, with TRBD2 matching over 11 bases. This CDR3 spans 15 amino acids. Trimming removed 6 bases from V and 5 bases from J; junction bases left unmatched: 9. CDR1 and CDR2 from the germline V gene are SGHAT and FQDESV (reference sequence). In nucleotides, the CDR3 is TGTGCCAGCAGGCATCCTAGCGGGGGGACCCACGAGCAGTACTTC. Protein sequence: CASRHPSGGTHEQYF.

The J gene is TRBJ1-2, the V gene TRBV5-4; tentatively, D is TRBD1 (6 bases). Deletions cut 3 bases from V and 4 bases from J, with 19 bases between. Germline CDR1 reads SGHNT; CDR2 reads YYREEE (reference sequence). CDR3 length equals 16 residues. This chain's CDR3 is CASSSPWGQEIYGYTF. The DNA of the CDR3 is TGTGCCAGCAGCTCCCCATGGGGGCAGGAGATCTATGGCTACACCTTC.

The sample holds many counts of this clone. The genes are TRBV13 and TRBJ2-1; 7 bases line up with TRBD2. V lost 5 bases to trimming and J lost 7 bases; unmatched junction nucleotides: 14. Germline loops: CDR1 PRHDT, CDR2 FYEKMQ (reference sequence). There are 16 residues in the CDR3. As DNA, the CDR3 is TGTGCCAGCAGCCACGTCCGGGGGGAGACGGAAAATGAGCAGTTCTTC. Its protein product is CASSHVRGETENEQFF.